This T cell receptor beta chain comes out of a study of cytomegalovirus exposure and HLA in healthy donors. The CDR3 loop spans 11 amino acids. With V trimmed by 5 bases and J by 8 bases, 2 bases remained unmatched. Germline lookup yields CDR1 DFQATT and CDR2 SNEGSKA (reference sequence). Study-level results: The study found most TCR sequences rare, yet found some public TCRs in many donors.

The primer mix had 60 Vbeta and 13 Jbeta primers. Clones were read by immunoSEQ multiplex PCR, and TCRdb kept only the in-frame ones, dropping some. The sample has some 120,000 clones, 9% to 10% seen once. To note about this clone: The antigen is not known. This specimen includes other DNA sequences encoding the same CDR3.

The sequence was collected from a man aged 30 to 45 in good health and CMV-seronegative. V and J are TRBV20-1 and TRBJ1-1, with 10 bases identical to TRBD1. The sequencing input was PBMCs. The CDR3 sequence: CSAAGQGEAFF. DNA for the CDR3: TGCAGTGCTGCGGGACAGGGGGAAGCTTTCTTT.